This T cell receptor beta chain was sequenced for a study of graft-versus-host responses after intestinal transplantation. Concerning this clone itself: Its cognate antigen is unknown.

Overall study findings and caveats: The authors found GvH clones in recipient marrow, some appearing first in ileum or blood.

Germline-derived CDR1 and CDR2 are SQVTM and ANQGSEA. This CDR3 comprises 13 residues. V lost 7 bases and J lost 0, with 12 bases in between. Repertoires were generated with immunoSEQ multiplex PCR, while TCRdb's copy carries only in-frame clones and drops some. The sample carries 35,000 to 45,000 clones, approximately 95% recorded once. The receptor comes from a human donor who was the organ donor for an intestinal transplant. V is TRBV29-1 and J is TRBJ1-1; weak D call: TRBD1 (6 bases). The specimen was unstimulated CD4+ T cells sorted from spleen or lymph node cells, collected before transplant. The CDR3 bases are TGCAGCGCCCACAGGGACATGAACACTGAAGCTTTCTTT. Translated, it gives CSAHRDMNTEAFF.